A single sample gave rise to the 32 T cell receptor beta chains below, sequenced in a study of spatial heterogeneity in lung cancer. The time point here: sample taken at primary tumor resection. In TCRdb, the 5' RACE reads were re-called with MiXCR into one record per CDR3 protein. There are approximately 52,000 distinct CDR3 sequences in the sample; roughly 5.2% occur only once, and around 10% lies in the top ten. The sequencing here drew on PBMCs, taken at surgery. These receptors were obtained from a male donor with early-stage non-small cell lung cancer.

In this sample, this clonotype turned up many times. This chain links TRBV20-1 with TRBJ2-5, with 7 nucleotides matching TRBD2. Trimming at V came to 3 bases and at J to 4 bases, leaving 2 bases not matched to a gene. CDR1 is DFQATT and CDR2 is SNEGSKA in the germline V gene (reference sequence). This CDR3 region has 12 residues. CDR3 in amino acids: CSASAGVETQYF. In DNA, the CDR3 is TGCAGTGCTAGTGCGGGAGTAGAGACCCAGTACTTC.

In its sample, this clonotype was seen many times. The chain has TRBV5-1 and TRBJ2-5; either TRBD1 or TRBD2 may fit D (6 bases each). The CDR3 length is 13 residues. V was clipped by 5 bases and J by 4 bases, with 12 bases between them. The germline V gene has CDR1 SGHRS and CDR2 YFSETQ. The CDR3 bases are TGCGCCAGCAGTGGTGGAGGGGGAGAGACCCAGTACTTC. It yields the protein CASSGGGGETQYF.

This clonotype was detected many times. CDR3 loop: CASRRTLSRLGMNTEAFF. The CDR3 bases are TGTGCCAGCAGACGGACCCTCTCGAGGCTAGGTATGAACACTGAAGCTTTCTTT. J is TRBJ1-1 and V is TRBV12-3 or TRBV12-4; no firm D call. The germline V and J ends were trimmed by 6 bases and 0 bases, with 23 bases remaining between them. The CDR3 covers 18 residues.

This clonotype has only a few counts. The chain is built from TRBV2 and TRBJ2-7, with 8 bases fitting TRBD2. The CDR3 has 12 residues. Germline-derived CDR1 and CDR2 are SNHLY and FYNNEI. The CDR3 DNA is TGTGCGAACGGGGGGGACTCCTACGAGCAGTACTTC. Encoded protein: CANGGDSYEQYF.

This clonotype was counted ten times or more. This chain joins TRBV5-4 and TRBJ2-2; D remains ambiguous. Trimming cost V 0 bases and J 4 bases, with 7 bases left between them. The CDR3 runs 14 residues. Germline CDR1 reads SGHNT; CDR2 reads YYREEE (reference sequence). In DNA form, the CDR3 reads TGTGCCAGCAGCTTGGCCGGTGGCACCGGGGAGCTGTTTTTT. Protein: CASSLAGGTGELFF.

This clonotype was counted at least ten times. This chain links TRBV5-1 with TRBJ2-1, with D unresolved. The CDR3 runs to 15 residues. CDR1 is SGHRS and CDR2 is YFSETQ in the germline V gene. V was trimmed by 0 bases and J by 5 bases, leaving 12 bases between them. The CDR3 is CASSLGAQEHNEQFF. CDR3 bases: TGCGCCAGCAGCTTGGGGGCGCAGGAACACAATGAGCAGTTCTTC.

Many counts were recorded for this clonotype. This chain joins TRBV4-1 and TRBJ1-5; D unresolved. Trimming took off 0 bases at V and 5 bases at J, with 11 bases between the two ends. Germline loops: CDR1 MGHRA, CDR2 YSYEKL. The CDR3 runs 15 residues. The CDR3 sequence: CASSQDGGLDQPQHF. The CDR3 DNA is TGCGCCAGCAGCCAAGATGGAGGGTTAGATCAGCCCCAGCATTTT.

This clonotype was detected only a few times. V gene TRBV6-1 combines with J gene TRBJ1-1; D is uncertain. Germline V gene lookup returns CDR1 MNHNS and CDR2 SASEGT. CDR3 length: 10 residues. CDR3 bases: TGTGCGGCGGGCGACGATGAAGCTTTCTTT. It codes for CAAGDDEAFF.

This clonotype showed up many times. V usage is TRBV11-2 and J usage is TRBJ2-1, with 9 bases lining up with TRBD2. J was trimmed by 1 base and V by 3 bases; bases with no gene match: 7. This CDR3 has 17 amino acids. CDR1 and CDR2 (germline): SGHAT, FQNNGV. CDR3 nucleotide sequence: TGTGCCAGCAGCTTCCCGCGGGAGGGCGGGTCCTACAATGAGCAGTTCTTC. Translating gives CASSFPREGGSYNEQFF.

This clonotype was counted many times. This chain uses TRBV30 with TRBJ2-2; 10 nucleotides agree with TRBD1. V lost 4 bases and J lost 0; bases outside the gene matches: 14. This CDR3 has 19 amino acids. Germline V lookup: CDR1 GTSNPN, CDR2 SVGIG (reference sequence). CDR3 bases: TGTGCCTGGATTCCGGGACAGGGGATCTGGGAGGCGAACACCGGGGAGCTGTTTTTT. It encodes CAWIPGQGIWEANTGELFF.

At least ten counts were recorded for this clonotype. The CDR3 reads CASRGVYDNQPQHF. As DNA, the CDR3 is TGTGCCAGCAGGGGGGTGTATGACAATCAGCCCCAGCATTTT. The chain couples TRBV19 to TRBJ1-5, with 7 nucleotides matching TRBD1. Per germline, CDR1 LNHDA and CDR2 SQIVND (reference sequence). The CDR3 sequence is 14 residues long. J gave up 3 bases and V 9 bases, and 8 bases lay outside the gene matches. The complete variable domain, with remaining parts taken from reference TRBV19 and TRBJ1-5, reads DGGITQSPKYLFRKEGQNVTLSCEQNLNHDAMYWYRQDPGQGLRLIYYSQIVNDFQKGDIAEGYSVSREKKESFPLTVTSAQKNPTAFYLCASRGVYDNQPQHFGDGTRLSIL.

The gene calls are TRBV15 and TRBJ1-2; TRBD1 agrees at 7 bases. The V gene end was trimmed by 4 bases and the J gene end by 4 bases; junction bases not matched to a gene: 6. This CDR3 spans 14 amino acids. In germline, CDR1 is LNHNV, CDR2 YYDKDF (reference sequence). CDR3 nucleotides: TGTGCCACCAGCAAGGGGACAGATATCTATGGCTACACCTTC. Amino acids: CATSKGTDIYGYTF.

This clonotype was detected ten times or more. The chain carries TRBV11-2 and TRBJ1-1; 9 nucleotides align to TRBD1. CDR1 is SGHAT and CDR2 is FQNNGV in the germline V gene. Trimming took 2 bases from V and 0 from J; bases not matched to a gene: 4. CDR3 length: 16 amino acids. CDR3 in amino acids: CASSLTGGAVNTEAFF. In nucleotides, the CDR3 is TGTGCCAGCAGCTTAACAGGGGGCGCGGTGAACACTGAAGCTTTCTTT.

As concerns this clonotype: A much larger clone sits a single nucleotide away, making a read error possible. The rearrangement joins TRBV9 to TRBJ2-5; D may be TRBD1 or TRBD2 (7 bases each). CDR1 SGDLS and CDR2 YYNGEE come from the germline V gene. The CDR3 totals 15 residues. Written as DNA, the CDR3 is TGTGCCAGCAGCCCAGGGGGGGTCCGAACGGAGACCCGGTACTTC. Protein sequence: CASSPGGVRTETRYF.

The chain combines TRBV6-1 with TRBJ2-7; TRBD2 might be the D (6 bases). CDR1 and CDR2 (germline): MNHNS, SASEGT. V shed 2 bases and J shed 3 bases, with 17 bases lying between them. This CDR3 has 16 residues. The CDR3 nucleotides are TGTGCCAGCAGTGAACGACTTAGAGCGGAGGGCTACGAGCAGTACTTC. It codes for CASSERLRAEGYEQYF.

This clonotype has at least ten counts. V is TRBV25-1 and J is TRBJ2-3; weak D call: TRBD2 (6 bases). The CDR3 spans 14 residues. CDR1 MGHDK and CDR2 SYGVNS come from the germline V gene. Trimming cost V 3 bases and J 6 bases, with 13 bases left between them. The DNA of the CDR3 is TGTGCCAGCAGTGATGGAGGGGAGGCCGATACGCAGTATTTT. Amino acid sequence: CASSDGGEADTQYF.

This chain connects TRBV6-2 or TRBV6-3 to TRBJ1-1, with no clear D. CDR1 and CDR2 (germline): MNHEY, SVGEGT. The CDR3 is made up of 11 amino acids. Trimming stripped 5 bases from V and 8 bases from J, with 9 bases between. The CDR3 sequence: CASSDYGEAFF. The CDR3 DNA reads TGTGCCAGCAGTGACTATGGGGAAGCTTTCTTT.

About this clonotype: One end of the junction is discordant with germline, which a read error may explain. The V call is TRBV27, the J call TRBJ2-7; 13 bases map to TRBD2. This CDR3 contains 14 residues. Germline V lookup: CDR1 MNHEY, CDR2 SMNVEV (reference sequence). The CDR3 DNA reads TGTGCCAGCAGGGGACTAGCGGGATCCTACGTGCAGTACTTC. Translated: CASRGLAGSYVQYF.

Only a few counts were recorded for this clonotype. In DNA form, the CDR3 reads TGCAGCGTTGAAGAAGTGGATAACTATGGCTACACCTTC. This codes for CSVEEVDNYGYTF. V usage is TRBV29-1 and J usage is TRBJ1-2; D uncertain. CDR3 size: 13 residues. CDR1 is SQVTM and CDR2 is ANQGSEA in the germline V gene. V was pared by 0 bases and J by 1 base, with 6 bases between.

This clonotype was observed many times. The chain couples TRBV6-1 to TRBJ1-2, with 8 positions matching TRBD1. Trimming took 5 bases from V and 4 from J; bases not matched to a gene: 3. Germline values: CDR1 MNHNS, CDR2 SASEGT. The CDR3 consists of 13 residues. CDR3 in amino acids: CASSWTGTYGYTF. The DNA for the CDR3 is TGTGCCAGCAGTTGGACAGGGACCTATGGCTACACCTTC.

In its sample, this clonotype was seen many times. The CDR3 DNA sequence: TGTGCCAGCAGTTTTTCTTATTCTCTAGCGGGAGAGGATGAGCAGTTCTTC. Translation: CASSFSYSLAGEDEQFF. The chain carries TRBV27 and TRBJ2-1; 10 bases fit TRBD2. The junction had 13 bases not matched to a gene; V was cut back by 3 bases and J by 8 bases. This CDR3 contains 17 residues. Germline V lookup: CDR1 MNHEY, CDR2 SMNVEV (reference sequence).

The chain has TRBV20-1 and TRBJ1-1; 8 bases line up with TRBD1. This CDR3 spans 14 amino acids. Per the germline V gene, CDR1 is DFQATT and CDR2 is SNEGSKA (reference sequence). V lost 3 bases and J lost 6; bases outside the gene matches: 9. Here the CDR3 reads CSASSPQGAAEAFF. The CDR3 region has the DNA TGCAGTGCTAGTTCCCCTCAGGGGGCAGCTGAAGCTTTCTTT.

This clonotype was counted ten times or more. The genes are TRBV10-3 and TRBJ2-7, with D tentatively TRBD1 (6 bases). Trimming stripped 2 bases from V and 0 bases from J, with 11 bases between. Germline V lookup: CDR1 ENHRY, CDR2 SYGVKD. CDR3 size: 15 residues. CDR3 protein: CAISEPTTGSYEQYF. In DNA, the CDR3 is TGTGCCATCAGTGAGCCTACGACAGGCTCCTACGAGCAGTACTTC.

Many counts were recorded for this clonotype. The chain has TRBV7-2 and TRBJ2-7; D is unclear. The CDR3 has 13 amino acids. The germline gives CDR1 SGHTA, CDR2 FQGNSA. The V and J ends lost 1 base and 3 bases respectively, with 7 bases between them. CDR3 sequence reads: CASSLENSYEQYF. CDR3 coding DNA: TGTGCCAGCAGCTTAGAAAACAGCTACGAGCAGTACTTC.

By its share, this clonotype is medium-sized (0.01 to 0.1%). The rearrangement links TRBV29-1 to TRBJ2-5; 7 bases fit TRBD1. The CDR3 totals 12 residues. The V segment lost 7 bases and the J segment 5 bases; nucleotides outside the gene matches: 7. CDR1 is SQVTM and CDR2 is ANQGSEA in the germline V gene. CDR3 nucleotides: TGCAGCGGCTACAGGGGTCGGGAGACCCAGTACTTC. It is translated as CSGYRGRETQYF.

By proportion, this clonotype is medium-sized. CDR3 in amino acids: CASTGGAVPYEQYF. CDR3 coding DNA: TGTGCCAGCACGGGCGGGGCAGTACCCTACGAGCAGTACTTC. V and J are TRBV28 and TRBJ2-7, with D tentatively TRBD2 (6 bases). V lost 7 bases to trimming and J lost 2 bases, with 15 bases between them. The CDR3 totals 14 residues. Germline CDR1 and CDR2: MDHEN and SYDVKM.

This clonotype was detected many times. CDR3 protein: CSARDRLGGEKLFF. The CDR3 region has the DNA TGCAGTGCTAGAGATAGGCTGGGCGGTGAAAAACTGTTTTTT. This chain links TRBV20-1 with TRBJ1-4, with D unclear. Germline assignment: CDR1 DFQATT and CDR2 SNEGSKA (reference sequence). V was trimmed by 0 bases and J by 7 bases, leaving 12 bases between them. The CDR3 consists of 14 residues.

This clonotype was observed many times. The rearrangement links TRBV28 to TRBJ1-5; possibly TRBD1 for D (5 bases). The V gene's germline CDR1 is MDHEN and CDR2 SYDVKM. The CDR3 totals 13 residues. Trimming pared 7 bases from V and 2 bases from J, leaving 9 bases between. In DNA form, the CDR3 reads TGTGCCAGCAATACAGGTGGCAATCAGCCCCAGCATTTT. It translates to CASNTGGNQPQHF.

This clonotype was seen repeatedly, ten times or more. The CDR3, as DNA: TGTGCCAGCAGCTTAGATCGCAGCCATAACTATGGCTACACCTTC. Its protein is CASSLDRSHNYGYTF. V usage is TRBV7-9 and J usage is TRBJ1-2; no firm D call. With 1 base removed from V and 1 base from J, the gap between germline ends came to 10 bases. The CDR3 extends over 15 amino acids. CDR1 and CDR2 from the germline V gene are SEHNR and FQNEAQ (reference sequence).

This clonotype was counted ten times or more. The chain uses TRBV5-4 and TRBJ1-5; perhaps TRBD1 as D (5 bases). The CDR3 sequence is 16 residues long. Trimming pared 0 bases from V and 0 bases from J, leaving 10 bases between. The V gene's germline CDR1 is SGHNT and CDR2 YYREEE (reference sequence). In DNA, the CDR3 is TGTGCCAGCAGCTTGGGGGGACCCGATAGCAATCAGCCCCAGCATTTT. This gives the protein CASSLGGPDSNQPQHF.

This clonotype was seen repeatedly, ten times or more. This chain links TRBV18 with TRBJ2-1; tentative D call: TRBD2 (6 bases). Germline values: CDR1 KGHSH, CDR2 LQKENI. The CDR3 length is 16 residues. Trimming cost V 3 bases and J 0 bases, with 12 bases left between them. CDR3 nucleotides: TGTGCCAGCTCACCGGGGACTCCTCCCTCCTACAATGAGCAGTTCTTC. Translation: CASSPGTPPSYNEQFF.

The table lists this clonotype with many counts. The rearrangement uses TRBV20-1 and TRBJ2-1; 7 bases line up with TRBD2. Losses at the gene ends were 1 base for V and 4 bases for J; bases not matched to a gene: 7. The CDR3 has 15 amino acids. CDR1 DFQATT and CDR2 SNEGSKA come from the germline V gene (reference sequence). CDR3 bases: TGCAGTGCTAGAGTGCCGGGAGGCTTTTACAATGAGCAGTTCTTC. Residues: CSARVPGGFYNEQFF.